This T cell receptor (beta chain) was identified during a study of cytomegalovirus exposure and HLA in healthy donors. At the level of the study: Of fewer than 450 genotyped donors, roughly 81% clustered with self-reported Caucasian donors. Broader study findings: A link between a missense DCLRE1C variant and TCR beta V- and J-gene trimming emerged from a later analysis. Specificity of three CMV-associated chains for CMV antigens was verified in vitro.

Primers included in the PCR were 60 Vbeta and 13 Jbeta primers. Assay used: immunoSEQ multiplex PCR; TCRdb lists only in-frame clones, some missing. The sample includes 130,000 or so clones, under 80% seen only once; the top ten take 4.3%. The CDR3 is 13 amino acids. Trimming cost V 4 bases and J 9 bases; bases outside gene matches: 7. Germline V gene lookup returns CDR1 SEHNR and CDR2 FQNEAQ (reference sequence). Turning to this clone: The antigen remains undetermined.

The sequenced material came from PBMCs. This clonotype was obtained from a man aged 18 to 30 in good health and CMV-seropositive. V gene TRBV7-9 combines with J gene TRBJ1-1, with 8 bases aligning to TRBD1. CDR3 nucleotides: TGTGCCAGCAGCTCCTCCGGGACAGGCCAAGCTTTCTTT. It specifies CASSSSGTGQAFF. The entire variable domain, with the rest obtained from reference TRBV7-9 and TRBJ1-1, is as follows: DTGVSQNPRHKITKRGQNVTFRCDPISEHNRLYWYRQTLGQGPEFLTYFQNEAQLEKSRLLSDRFSAERPKGSFSTLEIQRTEQGDSAMYLCASSSSGTGQAFFGQGTRLTVV.